What follows are 23 T cell receptor beta chains derived from one specimen sequenced in a study of blood T cell repertoires in COVID-19. The data were produced by immunoSEQ multiplex PCR, yet TCRdb's version contains in-frame clones alone and is incomplete. The sample consists of some 290,000 clones, almost 90% of them appearing once. Sequencing was carried out using peripheral blood. Every receptor here comes from a middle-aged woman with COVID-19, enrolled during active disease.

This clone has just one count. The chain is built from TRBV4-2 and TRBJ2-1; TRBD2 agrees at 10 bases. The ends lost 5 bases at V and 6 bases at J; junction bases unmatched: 13. The CDR3 length is 17 residues. Germline-derived CDR1 and CDR2 are LGHNA and YNFKEQ. The CDR3 DNA follows: TGTGCCAGCAGCAAAAGGAAGGCTAGCGGGGGTTTCAATGAGCAGTTCTTC. Amino acid sequence: CASSKRKASGGFNEQFF.

The rearrangement joins TRBV28 to TRBJ1-5; 8 bases align to TRBD1. The CDR3 is 16 amino acids. Unmatched junction bases numbered 12, after V lost 6 bases and J lost 5 bases. The germline V gene encodes CDR1 MDHEN and CDR2 SYDVKM. CDR3 region: CASSPRTGNGYQPQHF. The CDR3 DNA reads TGTGCCAGCAGCCCCCGGACAGGGAACGGTTATCAGCCCCAGCATTTT. Using reference TRBV28 and TRBJ1-5 for the parts outside the CDR3, the full variable domain is DVKVTQSSRYLVKRTGEKVFLECVQDMDHENMFWYRQDPGLGLRLIYFSYDVKMKEKGDIPEGYSVSREKKERFSLILESASTNQTSMYLCASSPRTGNGYQPQHFGDGTRLSIL.

V is TRBV30 and J is TRBJ1-5; maybe TRBD1 (5 bases). The germline V gene has CDR1 GTSNPN and CDR2 SVGIG (reference sequence). The CDR3 spans 14 residues. Trimming left V 8 bases short and J 2 bases short, with 16 bases between. This CDR3 is CALGQSAGNQPQHF. CDR3 nucleotide sequence: TGTGCCCTAGGACAATCGGCAGGCAATCAGCCCCAGCATTTT. The whole variable domain, filled in from reference TRBV30 and TRBJ1-5, reads SQTIHQWPATLVQPVGSPLSLECTVEGTSNPNLYWYRQAAGRGLQLLFYSVGIGQISSEVPQNLSASRPQDRQFILSSKKLLLSDSGFYLCALGQSAGNQPQHFGDGTRLSIL.

This clone was detected only once. A read error may produce the germline difference seen at one junction end. This chain joins TRBV5-1 and TRBJ2-2; 9 bases are shared with TRBD2. The CDR3 is 17 amino acids. CDR1 and CDR2 (germline): SGHRS, YFSETQ. CDR3 DNA: TGCGCCCGCAGCTTGGCGGGGCGGGGGGGGCCCACCGGGGAGCTGTTTTTT. This sequence encodes CARSLAGRGGPTGELFF. Combining the CDR3 with reference TRBV5-1 and TRBJ2-2 gives the whole variable domain KAGVTQTPRYLIKTRGQQVTLSCSPISGHRSVSWYQQTPGQGLQFLFEYFSETQRNKGNFPGRFSGRQFSNSRSEMNVSTLELGDSALYLCARSLAGRGGPTGELFFGEGSRLTVL.

V gene TRBV6-2 or TRBV6-3 combines with J gene TRBJ1-5; tentative D call: TRBD1 (6 bases). Between the trimmed V and J ends, which lost 5 bases and 4 bases, there was a span of 12 bases. The CDR3 runs 14 residues. Germline-derived CDR1 and CDR2 are MNHEY and SVGEGT. As DNA, the CDR3 is TGTGCCAGCAGTGGGGGGGCGGAAAATCAGCCCCAGCATTTT. Encoded protein: CASSGGAENQPQHF.

The chain couples TRBV1 to TRBJ2-7; TRBD2, the table's D call, was not compared with the DNA. TRBV1 is noted as a pseudogene. The CDR3 is 21 amino acids. The CDR3 region is CTSSQDCGEASELTASYEQYF. Written as DNA, the CDR3 is TGCACCAGCAGCCAGGATTGCGGGGAGGCTAGCGAGCTAACAGCGTCCTACGAGCAGTACTTC.

The chain combines TRBV28 with TRBJ1-2, with TRBD1 matching over 9 bases. CDR3 size: 19 residues. Per the germline V gene, CDR1 is MDHEN and CDR2 is SYDVKM. The V and J ends lost 2 bases and 2 bases, in that order; junction bases with no gene match: 15. CDR3 residues: CASSLGPHWGGTGNYGYTF. Written as DNA, the CDR3 is TGTGCCAGCAGTTTAGGGCCACATTGGGGGGGGACAGGGAACTATGGCTACACCTTC.

On this clone: This may be a read error: a much more frequent sequence differs by one nucleotide. The chain joins TRBV6-5 to TRBJ2-6, with 7 bases lining up with TRBD1. The V gene's germline CDR1 is MNHEY and CDR2 SVGAGI. The CDR3 sequence is 14 residues long. V shed 5 bases, J shed 2 bases, and the junction held 0 bases outside the gene matches. CDR3 residues: CASSTGAGANVLTF. The CDR3 DNA follows: TGTGCCAGCAGTACAGGGGCTGGGGCCAACGTCCTGACTTTC.

The chain couples TRBV7-8 to TRBJ1-2; TRBD1 is a possible D gene (5 bases). The length of the CDR3 is 16 residues. The V end lost 1 base, the J end lost 5 bases, and 17 bases lay between the germline ends. The germline V gene has CDR1 SGHVS and CDR2 FQNEAQ. As DNA, the CDR3 is TGTGCCAGCAGCTTAGACCCCAGGGTTGGGTCTTATGGCTACACCTTC. It is translated as CASSLDPRVGSYGYTF.

The chain couples TRBV5-6 to TRBJ1-2; D uncertain. V lost 7 bases and J lost 1, with 8 bases in between. The V gene's germline CDR1 is SGHDT and CDR2 YYEEEE. The CDR3 loop spans 12 amino acids. The CDR3 coding sequence is TGTGCCAGCTCGGGTCGTAACTATGGCTACACCTTC. Translating gives CASSGRNYGYTF. The whole variable domain, remainder taken from reference TRBV5-6 and TRBJ1-2, is DAGVTQSPTHLIKTRGQQVTLRCSPKSGHDTVSWYQQALGQGPQFIFQYYEEEERQRGNFPDRFSGHQFPNYSSELNVNALLLGDSALYLCASSGRNYGYTFGSGTRLTVV.

J is TRBJ2-1 and V is TRBV11-3; TRBD2 matches 7 bases. This CDR3 is built from 17 residues. CDR1 is SGHNT and CDR2 is YENEEA in the germline V gene. J gave up 0 bases and V 0 bases, and 5 bases lay outside the gene matches. CDR3 bases: TGTGCCAGCAGCTTAGAATTGGGAGGGAGCTCCTACAATGAGCAGTTCTTC. Protein sequence: CASSLELGGSSYNEQFF.

This sequence joins TRBV28 and TRBJ2-7; TRBD1 is a possible D gene (6 bases). The germline V gene encodes CDR1 MDHEN and CDR2 SYDVKM. The CDR3 has 16 residues. V lost 4 bases and J 0 bases, leaving 16 bases between the germline ends. The CDR3 DNA follows: TGTGCCAGCAGTTCGCCTGACAGGTACAGCTCCTACGAGCAGTACTTC. Its protein product is CASSSPDRYSSYEQYF.

The V and J genes are TRBV4-2 and TRBJ2-1; D might be TRBD1 (5 bases). Trimming cost V 0 bases and J 8 bases, with 20 bases left between them. Germline V gives CDR1 LGHNA, CDR2 YNFKEQ. The CDR3 spans 17 residues. The CDR3 loop is CASSQELAQGLADEQFF. The CDR3 DNA is TGTGCCAGCAGCCAAGAATTGGCGCAGGGTCTGGCTGATGAGCAGTTCTTC.

This clone has just a few counts. The chain employs TRBV5-6 and TRBJ1-3; D possibly corresponds to TRBD1 (6 bases). V dropped 0 bases and J dropped 1 base, with 11 bases sitting between them. Germline V lookup: CDR1 SGHDT, CDR2 YYEEEE. The CDR3 is made up of 16 amino acids. The CDR3 region is CASSLVAQGSGNTIYF. The CDR3 DNA reads as TGTGCCAGCAGCTTGGTGGCACAGGGATCTGGAAACACCATATATTTT.

The V gene is TRBV6-5, the J gene TRBJ1-2; tentatively, D is TRBD1 (6 bases). CDR3 size: 13 residues. CDR1 and CDR2 from the germline V gene are MNHEY and SVGAGI. Trimming stripped 5 bases from V and 9 bases from J, with 16 bases between. CDR3 sequence (DNA): TGTGCCAGCAGTCAGGGGCGTAGTTCGAGCTACACCTTC. This sequence encodes CASSQGRSSSYTF.

This rearrangement joins TRBV6-2 or TRBV6-3 to TRBJ1-2; TRBD1 matches 11 bases. CDR1 MNHEY and CDR2 SVGEGT come from the germline V gene. Unmatched junction bases numbered 4, after V lost 4 bases and J lost 6 bases. The length of the CDR3 is 14 residues. The CDR3 nucleotides read TGTGCCAGCAGTTCCCGGGGACAGGGGGATGGCTACACCTTC. Its protein is CASSSRGQGDGYTF.

The J gene is TRBJ1-2, the V gene TRBV5-5; D gene unclear. V lost 3 bases and J 8 bases, leaving 11 bases between the germline ends. The CDR3 totals 12 residues. Germline CDR1 SGHKS, CDR2 YYEKEE (reference sequence). This chain's CDR3 is CASSSSEWGYTF. Here the CDR3 DNA reads TGTGCCAGCAGCTCCTCAGAATGGGGCTACACCTTC.

This clone has just a few counts. The CDR3 bases are TGTGCCAGCAGCTTAAGCAATTCTGGAAACACCATATATTTT. Encoded protein: CASSLSNSGNTIYF. The chain is built from TRBV7-9 and TRBJ1-3; D gene uncertain. The CDR3 length is 14 residues. Germline loops: CDR1 SEHNR, CDR2 FQNEAQ (reference sequence). Trimming took off 2 bases at V and 1 base at J, with 6 bases between the two ends.

V gene TRBV6-7 combines with J gene TRBJ1-6; 7 nucleotides match TRBD1. TRBV6-7 is an open reading frame, and its role is uncertain. V trimming: 5 bases; J trimming: 6 bases; junction bases outside the gene matches: 7. The CDR3 is made up of 15 amino acids. CDR3 sequence reads: CASSQTGVGNSPLHF. In DNA, the CDR3 is TGTGCCAGCAGTCAAACAGGGGTAGGTAATTCACCCCTCCACTTT.

This chain connects TRBV7-8 to TRBJ1-1; a weak D match, TRBD1 (6 bases). This CDR3 contains 16 residues. Germline V gene sequence: CDR1 SGHVS, CDR2 FQNEAQ. Deletions cut 5 bases from V and 1 base from J, with 17 bases between. The CDR3 loop reads CASSLPGAGSNTEAFF. CDR3 DNA sequence: TGTGCCAGCAGCCTACCAGGGGCAGGTTCGAACACTGAAGCTTTCTTT.

V is TRBV5-6 and J is TRBJ1-4, with 7 nucleotides matching TRBD1. With V trimmed by 2 bases and J by 2 bases, 3 bases remained unmatched. Germline V gene sequence: CDR1 SGHDT, CDR2 YYEEEE. CDR3 size: 15 residues. The CDR3 coding sequence is TGTGCCAGCAGCTTATTACAGGGGACTAATGAAAAACTGTTTTTT. This codes for CASSLLQGTNEKLFF. Full variable domain (remainder filled in from reference TRBV5-6 and TRBJ1-4): DAGVTQSPTHLIKTRGQQVTLRCSPKSGHDTVSWYQQALGQGPQFIFQYYEEEERQRGNFPDRFSGHQFPNYSSELNVNALLLGDSALYLCASSLLQGTNEKLFFGSGTQLSVL.

The chain recombines TRBV7-8 with TRBJ2-2, with 8 bases that match TRBD1. The germline gives CDR1 SGHVS, CDR2 FQNEAQ. Unmatched junction bases numbered 7, after V lost 5 bases and J lost 2 bases. The CDR3 length is 16 residues. This CDR3 reads CASSGRDRLNTGELFF. The CDR3 coding sequence is TGTGCCAGCAGCGGCCGGGACAGGCTTAACACCGGGGAGCTGTTTTTT.

V and J are TRBV5-1 and TRBJ1-1; 8 bases align to TRBD1. Germline V gives CDR1 SGHRS, CDR2 YFSETQ. The V gene end was trimmed by 4 bases and the J gene end by 3 bases; junction bases not matched to a gene: 5. CDR3 length: 14 amino acids. The CDR3 DNA is TGCGCCAGCAGCCCGGACAGGGTGTACACTGAAGCTTTCTTT. Translating gives CASSPDRVYTEAFF.